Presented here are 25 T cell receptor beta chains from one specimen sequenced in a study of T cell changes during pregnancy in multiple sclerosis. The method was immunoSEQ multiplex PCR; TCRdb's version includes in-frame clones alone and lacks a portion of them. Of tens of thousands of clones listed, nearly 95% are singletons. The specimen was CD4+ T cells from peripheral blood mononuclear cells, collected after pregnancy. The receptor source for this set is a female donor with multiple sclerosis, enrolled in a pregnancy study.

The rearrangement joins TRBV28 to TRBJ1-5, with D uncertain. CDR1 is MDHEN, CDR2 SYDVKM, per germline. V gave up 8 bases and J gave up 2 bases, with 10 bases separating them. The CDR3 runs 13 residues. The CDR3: CASHHPGNQPQHF. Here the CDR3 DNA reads TGTGCCAGCCACCACCCGGGCAATCAGCCCCAGCATTTT.

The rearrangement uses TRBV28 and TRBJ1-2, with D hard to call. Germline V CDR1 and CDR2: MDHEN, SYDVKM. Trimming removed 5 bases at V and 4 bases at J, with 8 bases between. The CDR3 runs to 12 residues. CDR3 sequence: CASSPGLYGYTF. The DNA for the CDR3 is TGTGCCAGCAGTCCCGGACTCTATGGCTACACCTTC.

The CDR3 DNA reads TGTGCCAGCAGTTTGGGGACTACCTGGGACAATGAGCAGTTCTTC. It is translated as CASSLGTTWDNEQFF. This chain links TRBV28 with TRBJ2-1, with 7 bases fitting TRBD2. CDR3 length equals 15 residues. CDR1 and CDR2 from the germline V gene are MDHEN and SYDVKM. The trim removed 3 bases at V and 5 bases at J, leaving 7 bases unmatched.

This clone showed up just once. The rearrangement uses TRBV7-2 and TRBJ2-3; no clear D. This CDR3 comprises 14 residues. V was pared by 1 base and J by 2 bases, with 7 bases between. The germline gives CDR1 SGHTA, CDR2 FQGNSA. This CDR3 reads CASSLDGFTDTQYF. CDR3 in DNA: TGTGCCAGCAGCTTAGATGGCTTCACAGATACGCAGTATTTT.

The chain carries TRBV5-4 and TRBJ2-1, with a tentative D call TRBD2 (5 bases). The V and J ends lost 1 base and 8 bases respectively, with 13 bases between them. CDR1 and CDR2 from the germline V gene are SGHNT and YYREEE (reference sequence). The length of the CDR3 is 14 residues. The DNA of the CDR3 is TGTGCCAGCAGCTTGTCGGGGAATAGGGATGAGCAGTTCTTC. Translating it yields CASSLSGNRDEQFF. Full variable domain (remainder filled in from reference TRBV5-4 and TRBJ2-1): ETGVTQSPTHLIKTRGQQVTLRCSSQSGHNTVSWYQQALGQGPQFIFQYYREEENGRGNFPPRFSGLQFPNYSSELNVNALELDDSALYLCASSLSGNRDEQFFGPGTRLTVL.

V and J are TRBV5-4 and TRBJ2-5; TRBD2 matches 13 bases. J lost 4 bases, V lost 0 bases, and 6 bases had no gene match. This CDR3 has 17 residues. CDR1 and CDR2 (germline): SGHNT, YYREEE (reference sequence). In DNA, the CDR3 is TGTGCCAGCAGCTTGGGACTAGCGGGAGGAGGCGTAGAGACCCAGTACTTC. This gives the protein CASSLGLAGGGVETQYF.

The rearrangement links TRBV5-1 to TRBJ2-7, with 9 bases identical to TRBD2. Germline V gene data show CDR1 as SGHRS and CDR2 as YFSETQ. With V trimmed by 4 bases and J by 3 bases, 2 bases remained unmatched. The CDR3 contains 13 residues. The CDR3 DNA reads TGCGCCAGCAGCCCTAGCGGGGACTACGAGCAGTACTTC. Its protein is CASSPSGDYEQYF.

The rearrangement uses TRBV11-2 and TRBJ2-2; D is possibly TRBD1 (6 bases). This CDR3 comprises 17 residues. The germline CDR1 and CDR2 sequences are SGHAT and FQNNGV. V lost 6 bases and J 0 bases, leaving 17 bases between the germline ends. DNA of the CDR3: TGTGCCAGCAGGAGGTACAGGGTGGGCCCGAACACCGGGGAGCTGTTTTTT. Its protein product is CASRRYRVGPNTGELFF. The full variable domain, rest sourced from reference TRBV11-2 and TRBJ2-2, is EAGVAQSPRYKIIEKRQSVAFWCNPISGHATLYWYQQILGQGPKLLIQFQNNGVVDDSQLPKDRFSAERLKGVDSTLKIQPAKLEDSAVYLCASRRYRVGPNTGELFFGEGSRLTVL.

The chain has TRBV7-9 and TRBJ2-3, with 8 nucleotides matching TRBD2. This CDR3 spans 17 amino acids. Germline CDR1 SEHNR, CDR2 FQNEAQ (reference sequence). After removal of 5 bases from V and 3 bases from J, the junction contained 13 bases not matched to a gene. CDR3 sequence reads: CASSRVAGRAKTDTQYF. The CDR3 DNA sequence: TGTGCCAGCAGCCGGGTAGCCGGGAGGGCCAAGACAGATACGCAGTATTTT.

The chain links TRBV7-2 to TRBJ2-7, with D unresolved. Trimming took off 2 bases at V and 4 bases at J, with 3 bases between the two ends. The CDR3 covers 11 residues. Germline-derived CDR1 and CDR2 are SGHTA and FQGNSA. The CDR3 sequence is CASSLLYEQYF. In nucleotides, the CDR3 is TGTGCCAGCAGCTTATTATACGAGCAGTACTTC. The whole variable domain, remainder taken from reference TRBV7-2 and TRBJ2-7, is GAGVSQSPSNKVTEKGKDVELRCDPISGHTALYWYRQSLGQGLEFLIYFQGNSAPDKSGLPSDRFSAERTGGSVSTLTIQRTQQEDSAVYLCASSLLYEQYFGPGTRLTVT.

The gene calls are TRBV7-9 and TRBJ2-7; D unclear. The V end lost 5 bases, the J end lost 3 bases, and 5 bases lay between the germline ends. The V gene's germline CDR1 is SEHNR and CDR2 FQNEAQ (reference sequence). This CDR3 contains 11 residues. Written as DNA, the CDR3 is TGTGCCAGCAGCGATAGCTACGAGCAGTACTTC. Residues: CASSDSYEQYF.

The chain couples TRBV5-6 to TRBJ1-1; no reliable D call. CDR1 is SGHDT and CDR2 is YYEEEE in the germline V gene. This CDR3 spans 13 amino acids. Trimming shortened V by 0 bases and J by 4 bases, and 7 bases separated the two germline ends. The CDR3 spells CASSLDQFTEAFF. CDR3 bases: TGTGCCAGCAGCTTGGATCAGTTCACTGAAGCTTTCTTT. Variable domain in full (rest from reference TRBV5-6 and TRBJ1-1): DAGVTQSPTHLIKTRGQQVTLRCSPKSGHDTVSWYQQALGQGPQFIFQYYEEEERQRGNFPDRFSGHQFPNYSSELNVNALLLGDSALYLCASSLDQFTEAFFGQGTRLTVV.

The CDR3 sequence is CASSLAGRPAEYF. The CDR3 DNA reads TGTGCCAGCAGCTTAGCAGGCAGGCCAGCAGAGTACTTC. The rearrangement joins TRBV7-9 to TRBJ2-5; D remains unclear. The V end was cut by 0 bases, the J end by 12 bases, with 14 bases between. The CDR3 extends over 13 amino acids. Germline V gene data show CDR1 as SEHNR and CDR2 as FQNEAQ (reference sequence).

CDR3 nucleotides: TGTGCCAGCAGTATGATGGGACTAGCGGTCTACGAGCAGTACTTC. Translating it yields CASSMMGLAVYEQYF. The rearrangement links TRBV28 to TRBJ2-7, with 11 bases aligning to TRBD2. The CDR3 sequence is 15 residues long. From germline, CDR1 is MDHEN and CDR2 SYDVKM. V shed 5 bases, J shed 3 bases, and the junction held 6 bases outside the gene matches.

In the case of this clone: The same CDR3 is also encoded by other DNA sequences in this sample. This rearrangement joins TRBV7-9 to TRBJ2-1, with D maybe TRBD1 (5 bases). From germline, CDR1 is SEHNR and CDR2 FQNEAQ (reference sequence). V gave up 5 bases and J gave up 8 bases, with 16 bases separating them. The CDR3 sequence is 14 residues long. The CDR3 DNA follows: TGTGCCAGCAGCCCTCGGCAGGGATTCCATGAGCAGTTCTTC. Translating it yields CASSPRQGFHEQFF.

CDR3 DNA: TGTGCCAGCAGCTACACGGCGCGCTTAGCTCCCCCGGGGACCCAGTACTTC. This translates into CASSYTARLAPPGTQYF. The chain links TRBV11-2 to TRBJ2-5, with D unclear. The germline CDR1 and CDR2 sequences are SGHAT and FQNNGV. The CDR3 totals 17 residues. V dropped 4 bases and J dropped 7 bases, with 25 bases sitting between them.

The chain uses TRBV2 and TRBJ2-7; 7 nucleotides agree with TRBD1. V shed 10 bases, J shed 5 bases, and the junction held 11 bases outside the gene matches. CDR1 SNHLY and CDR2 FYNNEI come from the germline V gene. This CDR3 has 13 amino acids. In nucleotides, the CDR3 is TGTGCCAAACAGGGGAACTCACAGGACGAGCAGTACTTC. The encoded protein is CAKQGNSQDEQYF.

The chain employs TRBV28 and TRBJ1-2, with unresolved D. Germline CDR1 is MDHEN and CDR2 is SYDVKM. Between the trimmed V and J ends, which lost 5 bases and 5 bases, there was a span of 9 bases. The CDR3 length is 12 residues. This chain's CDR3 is CASSGRMYGYTF. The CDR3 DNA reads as TGTGCCAGCAGTGGCAGGATGTATGGCTACACCTTC.

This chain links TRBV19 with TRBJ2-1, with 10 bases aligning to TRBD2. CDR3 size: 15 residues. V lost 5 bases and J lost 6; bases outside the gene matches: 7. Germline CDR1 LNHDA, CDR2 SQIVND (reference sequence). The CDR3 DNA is TGTGCCAGTAGTCCTAGCGGGGGCGTCTTCAATGAGCAGTTCTTC. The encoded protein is CASSPSGGVFNEQFF.

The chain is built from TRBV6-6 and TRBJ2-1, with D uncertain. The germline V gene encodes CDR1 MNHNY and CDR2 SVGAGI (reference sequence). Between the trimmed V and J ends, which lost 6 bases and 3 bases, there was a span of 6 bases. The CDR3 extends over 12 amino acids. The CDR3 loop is CASRHLYNEQFF. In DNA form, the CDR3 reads TGTGCCAGCAGACACCTCTACAATGAGCAGTTCTTC.

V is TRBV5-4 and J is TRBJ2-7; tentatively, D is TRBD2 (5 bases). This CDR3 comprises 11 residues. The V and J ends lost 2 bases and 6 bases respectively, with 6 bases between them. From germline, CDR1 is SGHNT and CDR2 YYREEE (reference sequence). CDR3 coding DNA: TGTGCCAGCAGCTTAAGCGGCGAGCAGTACTTC. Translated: CASSLSGEQYF.

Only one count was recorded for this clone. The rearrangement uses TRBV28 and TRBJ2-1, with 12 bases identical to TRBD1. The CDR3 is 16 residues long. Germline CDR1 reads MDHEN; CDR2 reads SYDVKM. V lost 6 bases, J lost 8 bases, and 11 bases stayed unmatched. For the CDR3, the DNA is TGTGCCAGCAGCCCTTCTGGGACAGGGGGCGCGGATGAGCAGTTCTTC. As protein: CASSPSGTGGADEQFF.

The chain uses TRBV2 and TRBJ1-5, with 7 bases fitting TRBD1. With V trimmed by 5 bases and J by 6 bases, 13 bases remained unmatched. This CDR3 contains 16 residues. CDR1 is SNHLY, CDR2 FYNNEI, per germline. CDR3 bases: TGTGCCAGCAGTACTTCCCCCGACAGGGATCCTCAGCCCCAGCATTTT. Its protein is CASSTSPDRDPQPQHF.

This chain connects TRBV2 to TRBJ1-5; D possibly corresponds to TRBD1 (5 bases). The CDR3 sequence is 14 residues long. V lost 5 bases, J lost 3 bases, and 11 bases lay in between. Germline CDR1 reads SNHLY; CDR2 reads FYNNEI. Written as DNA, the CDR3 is TGTGCCAGCAGTTATGACAGAAACAATCAGCCCCAGCATTTT. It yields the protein CASSYDRNNQPQHF.

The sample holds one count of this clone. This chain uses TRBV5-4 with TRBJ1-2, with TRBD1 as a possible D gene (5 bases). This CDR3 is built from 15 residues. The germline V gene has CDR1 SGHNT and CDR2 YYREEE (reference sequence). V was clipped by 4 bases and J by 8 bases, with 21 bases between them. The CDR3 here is CASSTQVFPREGYTF. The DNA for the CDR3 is TGTGCCAGCAGCACACAGGTTTTTCCCCGAGAAGGCTACACCTTC.